A single sample gave rise to the 7 T cell receptor beta chains below, sequenced in a study of blood T cell repertoires in COVID-19. The repertoire was sequenced with immunoSEQ multiplex PCR; TCRdb's copy has only in-frame clones and lacks some. The data contain about 260,000 clones, 80% to 90% of them singletons. The sequencing input was peripheral blood. The receptors stem from a woman between 40 and 50 years old with acute or convalescent COVID-19.

The V call is TRBV7-6, the J call TRBJ1-1; D is perhaps TRBD1 (5 bases). CDR1 is SGHVS, CDR2 FNYEAQ, per germline. Trimming left V 1 base short and J 5 bases short, with 8 bases between. The CDR3 is 13 residues long. This chain's CDR3 is CASSLDQGTEAFF. CDR3 coding DNA: TGTGCCAGCAGCTTAGACCAGGGTACTGAAGCTTTCTTT.

This clone showed up just once. The chain employs TRBV6-5 and TRBJ2-7, with TRBD1 matching over 10 bases. The CDR3 runs to 14 residues. After removal of 5 bases from V and 5 bases from J, the junction contained 6 bases not matched to a gene. Per the germline V gene, CDR1 is MNHEY and CDR2 is SVGAGI. CDR3 region: CASSPGTGEHEQYV. CDR3 sequence (DNA): TGTGCCAGCAGTCCCGGGACAGGGGAACACGAGCAGTACGTC.

The chain is built from TRBV29-1 and TRBJ2-1, with TRBD1 matching over 8 bases. This CDR3 has 14 amino acids. The germline gives CDR1 SQVTM, CDR2 ANQGSEA. The junction had 8 bases not matched to a gene; V was cut back by 6 bases and J by 4 bases. CDR3 nucleotides: TGCAGCGTCTCCGGACAGGGTGTGTACAATGAGCAGTTCTTC. It codes for CSVSGQGVYNEQFF.

The gene calls are TRBV7-9 and TRBJ1-2, with D perhaps matching TRBD1 (6 bases). The CDR3 runs 15 residues. Germline-derived CDR1 and CDR2 are SEHNR and FQNEAQ (reference sequence). V lost 1 base, J lost 8 bases, and 17 bases lay in between. For the CDR3, the DNA is TGTGCCAGCAGCTTAGTCCGAGGGGGGGCGCAGGGCTACACCTTC. Protein: CASSLVRGGAQGYTF.

Comment on this clone: The junction departs from germline at one end; a sequencing error may be responsible. The same CDR3 can be traced to other DNA sequences in this sample. This rearrangement joins TRBV3-1 (or the pseudogene TRBV3-2) to TRBJ1-1; D is possibly TRBD1 (5 bases). This CDR3 contains 13 residues. CDR1 is LGHDT and CDR2 is YNNKEL in the germline V gene (reference sequence). The CDR3 DNA follows: TGTGCCAGCAGCCAAGTAGCGGACACCGAAGCTTTCTTT. Amino acid sequence: CASSQVADTEAFF.

This clone has more than one count but fewer than ten. The genes are TRBV10-3 and TRBJ1-2; the D gene is possibly TRBD1 (6 bases). V was cut by 2 bases and J by 8 bases, with 18 bases left in between. Germline loops: CDR1 ENHRY, CDR2 SYGVKD. The CDR3 contains 15 residues. CDR3 coding DNA: TGTGCCATCAGTGAGAAAAGCCCAGGGGTACGGGGCTACACCTTC. Translating gives CAISEKSPGVRGYTF.

V and J are TRBV27 and TRBJ1-6; D is perhaps TRBD1 (5 bases). The CDR3 runs to 16 residues. In germline, CDR1 is MNHEY, CDR2 SMNVEV (reference sequence). Trimming cost V 0 bases and J 8 bases, with 14 bases left between them. The CDR3 bases are TGTGCCAGCAGTTTATCCGGGGGTCAGAGGGATTCACCCCTCCACTTT. It codes for CASSLSGGQRDSPLHF.